The present TCR beta chain was sequenced within a study of blood T cells in healthy people across ages. Points from the study as a whole: In the absence of known donor CMV status, changes in expanded clonotypes were possibly confounded.

The CDR3 spans 14 residues. J lost 7 bases, V lost 4 bases, and 10 bases had no gene match. The V gene's germline CDR1 is SGHRS and CDR2 YFSETQ. Per sample, extraction of total RNA gave at least 5.5 micrograms in every case. Primers used in a second PCR of roughly 6 to 12 cycles were a sample-barcoded 5' primer and a J-beta primer mix. MiXCR was run by TCRdb on the 5' RACE reads, yielding one entry per CDR3 protein. The table shows fewer than 1.5 million distinct CDR3 sequences, with roughly 40% occurring only once. In regard to this clonotype: Its antigen is unknown.

Sample: blood. The TCR comes from a young woman in good health. The chain is built from TRBV5-1 and TRBJ2-7; TRBD1 aligns across 8 bases. As DNA, the CDR3 is TGCGCCAGCAGCATCGGACAGGGTAGCGATGAGCAGTACTTC. Encoded protein: CASSIGQGSDEQYF. The whole variable domain, filled in from reference TRBV5-1 and TRBJ2-7, reads KAGVTQTPRYLIKTRGQQVTLSCSPISGHRSVSWYQQTPGQGLQFLFEYFSETQRNKGNFPGRFSGRQFSNSRSEMNVSTLELGDSALYLCASSIGQGSDEQYFGPGTRLTVT.